This passage covers 17 T cell receptor beta chains from one sample sequenced in a study of CD8+CD57+ T cells in acquired aplastic anemia. Only patients with CD8+CD57+ cell expansion on flow cytometry were chosen for sequencing. Investigators profiled TCR beta VDJ and CDR3 from genomic DNA template. TCRdb reprocessed the reads via MiXCR and lists one record per CDR3 protein. Here the sample spans 150,000 to 200,000 distinct CDR3 sequences, about 50% being singletons. Sequencing was performed on sorted CD4+, CD8+, or CD8+CD57+ T cells (not recorded which) from PBMCs. The source is a human donor with aplastic anemia.

As for this clonotype: A read error may account for a junction end that differs from germline. The CDR3 sequence is CAGSDRGMDDEQFF. CDR3 sequence (DNA): TGTGCCGGCAGTGACCGGGGAATGGACGATGAGCAGTTCTTC. The chain links TRBV2 to TRBJ2-1, with D possibly being TRBD2 (5 bases). Germline V lookup: CDR1 SNHLY, CDR2 FYNNEI. The length of the CDR3 is 14 residues.

The chain is built from TRBV20-1 and TRBJ2-5; D could derive from TRBD1 or TRBD2 (5 bases each). V was cut by 1 base and J by 3 bases, with 15 bases left in between. The CDR3 consists of 15 residues. Germline-derived CDR1 and CDR2 are DFQATT and SNEGSKA (reference sequence). CDR3 DNA: TGCAGTGCTAGAGTGCCGGGACGCCTCAAAGAGACCCAGTACTTC. Translating it yields CSARVPGRLKETQYF.

This clonotype was counted only a few times. This sequence joins TRBV29-1 and TRBJ2-1, with D unresolved. The CDR3 contains 13 residues. V was cut by 4 bases and J by 15 bases, with 22 bases left in between. The germline V gene encodes CDR1 SQVTM and CDR2 ANQGSEA. CDR3 nucleotides: TGCAGCGTTGTCTTCGGCTCCCAGGAAGGCCTGTTCTTC. Translating gives CSVVFGSQEGLFF.

Many counts were recorded for this clonotype. The chain is built from TRBV6-1 and TRBJ1-3; D is uncertain. Germline V gives CDR1 MNHNS, CDR2 SASEGT. The CDR3 spans 14 residues. Between the trimmed V and J ends, which lost 3 bases and 0 bases, there was a span of 6 bases. CDR3 sequence (DNA): TGTGCCAGCAGTGAGGCACCCTCTGGAAACACCATATATTTT. Its protein product is CASSEAPSGNTIYF.

On this clonotype: A single base separates this from a much larger clone, so it may be a read error. This chain uses TRBV5-4 with TRBJ1-5; D is unclear. Germline V CDR1 and CDR2: SGHNT, YYREEE (reference sequence). The CDR3 totals 17 residues. The V and J ends lost 0 bases and 1 base respectively, with 14 bases between them. Here the CDR3 reads CASSLGMWTPSNQPQHF. CDR3 bases: TGTGCCAGCAGCTTGGGTATGTGGACGCCGAGCAATCAGCCCCAGCATTTT.

This clonotype appeared once. This chain uses TRBV20-1 with TRBJ2-7, with 10 bases fitting TRBD1. V lost 5 bases and J lost 2; bases outside the gene matches: 6. Per the germline V gene, CDR1 is DFQATT and CDR2 is SNEGSKA (reference sequence). The CDR3 sequence is 14 residues long. The CDR3 region is CSAGRTGGTYEQYF. Written as DNA, the CDR3 is TGCAGTGCTGGACGGACAGGGGGAACCTACGAGCAGTACTTC.

This clonotype has at least ten counts. The chain links TRBV6-2 or TRBV6-3 to TRBJ2-2; D unresolved. The CDR3 consists of 14 residues. V was cut by 6 bases and J by 1 base, with 9 bases left in between. Germline V gene sequence: CDR1 MNHEY, CDR2 SVGEGT. The chain's CDR3 is CASRQRQNTGELFF. The CDR3 region has the DNA TGTGCCAGCAGACAACGTCAGAACACCGGGGAGCTGTTTTTT.

This chain joins TRBV2 and TRBJ1-2, with D possibly matching TRBD1 (5 bases). Trimming removed 3 bases at V and 4 bases at J, with 9 bases between. The germline V gene has CDR1 SNHLY and CDR2 FYNNEI. The CDR3 length is 13 residues. DNA for the CDR3: TGTGCCAGCAGTGAGGCAGGGATCTATGGCTACACCTTC. Translating it yields CASSEAGIYGYTF.

This clonotype has just a few counts. The germline gene is not matched at one end of the junction; a read error may be the cause. The chain links TRBV12-3 or TRBV12-4 to TRBJ1-6, with 8 bases aligning to TRBD1. The CDR3 is made up of 20 amino acids. CDR3 sequence (DNA): TGTGCCAGCAGTTTAGTCGCCGGTGGACAGGGACGGTTGGCGAATTCACCCCCCCACTTT. It translates to CASSLVAGGQGRLANSPPHF.

The rearrangement joins TRBV10-3 to TRBJ2-2, with 10 bases identical to TRBD2. The CDR3 has 16 amino acids. Germline-derived CDR1 and CDR2 are ENHRY and SYGVKD. V lost 5 bases and J lost 1; bases outside the gene matches: 4. The CDR3, as DNA: TGTGCCATCAGTCCTAAGCGGGGGGGGAACACCGGGGAGCTGTTTTTT. Amino acids: CAISPKRGGNTGELFF.

The V gene is TRBV7-3, the J gene TRBJ1-1; D call uncertain. V lost 1 base and J lost 4, with 7 bases in between. The CDR3 spans 13 residues. In germline, CDR1 is SGHTA, CDR2 FQGTGA. The CDR3 reads CASSLMVGTEAFF. DNA for the CDR3: TGTGCCAGCAGCTTAATGGTGGGCACTGAAGCTTTCTTT.

This chain uses TRBV10-2 with TRBJ1-5; D is undetermined. Trimming removed 2 bases from V and 3 bases from J, with 11 bases in between. Germline lookup yields CDR1 WSHSY and CDR2 SAAADI. The CDR3 sequence is 15 residues long. The DNA for the CDR3 is TGCGCCAGCAGTGAGAACGGTAAGAACAATCAGCCCCAGCATTTT. It encodes CASSENGKNNQPQHF.

This chain links TRBV11-2 with TRBJ1-5, with a weak D call TRBD1 (5 bases). Trimming removed 3 bases from V and 3 bases from J, with 6 bases in between. Germline values: CDR1 SGHAT, CDR2 FQNNGV. The CDR3 sequence is 13 residues long. The CDR3 sequence is CASSFGTNQPQHF. DNA of the CDR3: TGTGCCAGCAGCTTCGGGACCAATCAGCCCCAGCATTTT.

This clonotype showed up just once. The chain joins TRBV10-3 to TRBJ1-6; D is perhaps TRBD1 (6 bases). The germline V gene has CDR1 ENHRY and CDR2 SYGVKD. This CDR3 has 12 residues. CDR3 loop: CSTGQPGSPLHF. As DNA, the CDR3 is TGTTCGACCGGACAGCCGGGATCACCCCTCCACTTT.

Ten or more counts support this clonotype. The chain is built from TRBV10-1 and TRBJ1-1; D might be TRBD1 (6 bases). Looked up from germline, CDR1 is WNHNN and CDR2 is SYGVQD (reference sequence). V lost 6 bases and J lost 1, with 12 bases in between. CDR3 length equals 14 residues. The CDR3: CASSTGQQNTEAFF. The CDR3, as DNA: TGCGCCAGCAGCACGGGACAACAGAACACTGAAGCTTTCTTT.

This clonotype was recorded a few times. The chain uses TRBV3-1 and TRBJ2-7, with TRBD1 matching over 9 bases. With V trimmed by 4 bases and J by 5 bases, 6 bases remained unmatched. CDR1 is LGHDT, CDR2 YNNKEL, per germline (reference sequence). CDR3 size: 14 residues. The DNA of the CDR3 is TGTGCCAGCAGCCCAACAGGGGGCGCCCACGAGCAGTACTTC. Its protein product is CASSPTGGAHEQYF.

A remark on this clonotype: Germline and junction disagree at one end, which may indicate a read error. This chain links TRBV24-1 with TRBJ2-7; unclear D gene. CDR3 length: 11 amino acids. CDR1 and CDR2 from the germline V gene are KGHDR and SFDVKD. The CDR3 reads CATSVGYEQYF. The CDR3 DNA follows: TGTGCCACCAGTGTGGGTTACGAGCAGTACTTT.